A selection of T cell receptor beta chains follows, all from one sample in a study of vaccination and CD4 T cells after COVID-19. Antigen specificity for these receptors is unknown. TCRdb re-called the PCR reads with MiXCR, one entry per CDR3 protein. This table has 15,000 to 20,000 distinct CDR3 sequences, less than 40% appearing once. Sequenced: cultured CD4+ T cells from blood. The receptor set was obtained from a human donor with COVID-19. Both conserved end residues are part of each CDR3. A D gene is named only where the DNA matches it firmly. Expanded clones get a size class; other rows say once, few or many, or leave the size out.

V	J	D	size	DNA	CDR3
TRBV5-1	TRBJ2-6	TRBD1	-	TGCGCCAGCAGCTTGGATTCACCTGACAGGGGGATCAGTGGGGCCAACGTCCTGACTTTC	CASSLDSPDRGISGANVLTF
TRBV18	TRBJ2-6	-	few	TGTGCCAGCTCACCGGTCCAGGCAACGGGCTTCTCTGGGGCCAACGTCCTGACTTTC	CASSPVQATGFSGANVLTF
TRBV2	TRBJ2-1	-	few	TGTGCCAGCGGTGGGTTCTACAATGAGCAGTTCTTC	CASGGFYNEQFF
TRBV5-1	TRBJ1-2	-	-	TGCGCCAGCAGCCCTCCGGACACAATCTATGGCTACACCTTC	CASSPPDTIYGYTF
TRBV11-2	TRBJ1-1	TRBD1	-	TGTGCCAGCAGCTTGTCCAGGGGGGGGAACACTGAAGCTTTCTTT	CASSLSRGGNTEAFF
TRBV28	TRBJ1-1	-	-	TGTGCCAGCAGTTTCGGAGCGAACACTGAAGCTTTCTTT	CASSFGANTEAFF
TRBV2	TRBJ2-1	TRBD1	-	TGTGCCAGCAACGGACAGGGTGACAATGAGCAGTTCTTC	CASNGQGDNEQFF
TRBV20-1	TRBJ2-6	-	-	TGCAGTGCCCGAGTGGGGGCTGGGGCCAACGTCCTGACTTTC	CSARVGAGANVLTF
TRBV20-1	TRBJ2-5	TRBD2	few	TGCAGTGCTATCCGTACTAGCGGGGCAGAGACCCAGTACTTC	CSAIRTSGAETQYF
TRBV6-1	TRBJ2-7	TRBD1	few	TGTGCCAGCAGCCCCCTGACGGGACAGGGCGGCGAGCAGTACTTC	CASSPLTGQGGEQYF
TRBV10-1	TRBJ1-5	-	-	TGCGCCAGCAGTGAGAATTTAGGGCAGCCCCAGCATTTT	CASSENLGQPQHF
TRBV28	TRBJ2-1	TRBD1	-	TGTGCCAGCAGTTCGACAGGGGGCATCAATGAGCAGTTCTTC	CASSSTGGINEQFF
TRBV20-1	TRBJ1-1	TRBD1	-	TGCAGTGCTAGGAGAGGGACAGGGGTGAACACTGAAGCTTTCTTT	CSARRGTGVNTEAFF
TRBV15	TRBJ2-5	TRBD2	few	TGTGCCACCAGCAGAACCTTACTAGCGCGAGGAGAGACCCAGTACTTC	CATSRTLLARGETQYF
TRBV6-1	TRBJ2-4	-	-	TGTGCCAGCAGTGACCCAGGAAACATTCAGTACTTC	CASSDPGNIQYF
TRBV12-3/TRBV12-4	TRBJ2-2	-	-	TGTGCCAGCAGTTTTTACCGAGACAGGTTCACCGGGGAGCTGTTTTTT	CASSFYRDRFTGELFF
TRBV12-3/TRBV12-4	TRBJ1-5	-	few	TGTGCCAGCAGTTTAGGGGGCCCCCAGCATTTT	CASSLGGPQHF
TRBV19	TRBJ1-1	-	-	TGTGCCAGTAGTAGGGGGGAAGCTTTCTTT	CASSRGEAFF
TRBV30	TRBJ1-1	TRBD1	few	TGTGCCTGGGGGACAGGGGAGAACACTGAAGCTTTCTTT	CAWGTGENTEAFF
TRBV14	TRBJ1-5	-	few	TGTGCCAGCAGCCCCCGTTTGGGGGGGCCCCAGCATTTT	CASSPRLGGPQHF
TRBV5-1	TRBJ1-1	-	few	TGCGCCAGCAGCCCGGAGCGATCAGGGTTATCCACTGAAGCTTTCTTT	CASSPERSGLSTEAFF
TRBV6-1	TRBJ1-5	-	few	TGTGCCAGCAACCTCTGGGTCTCTAGCAATCAGCCCCAGCATTTT	CASNLWVSSNQPQHF
TRBV27	TRBJ2-3	-	few	TGTGCCAGCAGAGGGAACACAGATACGCAGTATTTT	CASRGNTDTQYF
TRBV6-2/TRBV6-3	TRBJ1-5	-	medium-sized	TGTGCCAGCTCTAAAAGCCGAACGTATAGCAATCAGCCCCAGCATTTT	CASSKSRTYSNQPQHF
TRBV4-1	TRBJ1-4	-	-	TGCGCCAGCAGCGGGAGGGGACTTGCAACTAATGAAAAACTGTTTTTT	CASSGRGLATNEKLFF
TRBV2	TRBJ2-4	-	-	TGTGCCAGCAGTGAATTAGGGGCTGCCAAAAACATTCAGTACTTC	CASSELGAAKNIQYF
TRBV5-1	TRBJ1-5	-	few	TGCGCCAGCAGCTTGGATCCCAGTACGAGGCCCCAGCATTTT	CASSLDPSTRPQHF
TRBV11-3	TRBJ2-2	-	-	TGTGCCAGCAGCTCGACGGGCGTCGGGGAGCTGTTTTTT	CASSSTGVGELFF
TRBV6-2/TRBV6-3	TRBJ1-2	TRBD1	medium-sized	TGTGCCAGCAGTTCCCAGCGGACAGGGCTCTATGGCTACACCTTC	CASSSQRTGLYGYTF
TRBV7-2	TRBJ1-6	TRBD1	-	TGTGCCAGCAGCTTGTGGGACAGGGGAGAGGGTGATATGCATTCACCCCTCCACTTT	CASSLWDRGEGDMHSPLHF
TRBV6-1	TRBJ2-3	-	few	TGTGCTACCAGCACAGGCACGGGGACGCAGTATTTT	CATSTGTGTQYF
TRBV6-2/TRBV6-3	TRBJ2-1	-	-	TGTGCCAGCAGTTCCCCCCCCTCCCACAATGAGCAGTTCTTC	CASSSPPSHNEQFF
TRBV18	TRBJ2-7	-	-	TGTGCCAGCTCACCAGACAGCTACGAGCAGTACTTC	CASSPDSYEQYF
TRBV7-6	TRBJ2-5	TRBD2	few	TGTGCCAGCAGCCCGGGACTAGCGGGGGCGGAGACCCAGTACTTC	CASSPGLAGAETQYF
TRBV2	TRBJ2-7	-	-	TGTGCCAGCAGTGCATTGTCAGGGGTTTTTTACGAGCAGTACTTC	CASSALSGVFYEQYF
TRBV2	TRBJ2-7	TRBD2	-	TGTGCCAGCAGTGGGGGGGGACTAGCGGGGAGAACCTACGAGCAGTACTTC	CASSGGGLAGRTYEQYF
TRBV2	TRBJ1-2	TRBD1	few	TGTGCCAGCAACCCAGGGGGGTCTGCTTCGGTCTATGGCTACACCTTC	CASNPGGSASVYGYTF
TRBV18	TRBJ2-7	TRBD1	-	TGTGCCAGCTCACCACGCCGGGAAGCGACAGGGGACTCCTACGAGCAGTACTTC	CASSPRREATGDSYEQYF
TRBV6-2/TRBV6-3	TRBJ2-7	TRBD2	-	TGTGCCAGCAGATTAGCGGGGGAGACCTACGAGCAGTACTTC	CASRLAGETYEQYF
TRBV20-1	TRBJ2-3	-	few	TGCAGTGCTCGCCGGGGGCAGACTAGCACAGATACGCAGTATTTT	CSARRGQTSTDTQYF
TRBV5-1	TRBJ2-2	-	medium-sized	TGCGCCAGCAGCTTGGTAGGGACGAACACCGGGGAGCTGTTTTTT	CASSLVGTNTGELFF
TRBV6-2/TRBV6-3	TRBJ1-2	-	few	TGTGCCAGCAGTTACGTGTCGGGGCAGGCTAACTATGGCTACACCTTC	CASSYVSGQANYGYTF
TRBV25-1	TRBJ2-3	-	few	TGTGCCAGCAGTGACCCCGGGAGGGGGCTGGTGGATACGCAGTATTTT	CASSDPGRGLVDTQYF
TRBV15	TRBJ1-3	-	-	TGTGCCACCAGCAGAGATGGAAGGTTGTCTGGAGACACCATATATTTT	CATSRDGRLSGDTIYF
TRBV5-1	TRBJ1-3	TRBD1	-	TGCGCCAGCAGCCAGGGGGACTCTGGAAACACCATATATTTT	CASSQGDSGNTIYF
TRBV11-2	TRBJ2-7	-	-	TGTGCCAGCAGCCTTCTTCACGAGCAGTACTTC	CASSLLHEQYF
TRBV15	TRBJ1-6	-	medium-sized	TGTGCCACCAGCAGAGATAGGGACCAGCATCGGTCACCCCTCCACTTT	CATSRDRDQHRSPLHF
TRBV18	TRBJ2-7	-	-	TGTGCCAGCCACGGCAGCTCCTACGAGCAGTACTTC	CASHGSSYEQYF
TRBV5-5	TRBJ1-3	-	-	TGTGCCAGCAGCTTGGCGGGGACCAGAACTGGAAACACCATATATTTT	CASSLAGTRTGNTIYF